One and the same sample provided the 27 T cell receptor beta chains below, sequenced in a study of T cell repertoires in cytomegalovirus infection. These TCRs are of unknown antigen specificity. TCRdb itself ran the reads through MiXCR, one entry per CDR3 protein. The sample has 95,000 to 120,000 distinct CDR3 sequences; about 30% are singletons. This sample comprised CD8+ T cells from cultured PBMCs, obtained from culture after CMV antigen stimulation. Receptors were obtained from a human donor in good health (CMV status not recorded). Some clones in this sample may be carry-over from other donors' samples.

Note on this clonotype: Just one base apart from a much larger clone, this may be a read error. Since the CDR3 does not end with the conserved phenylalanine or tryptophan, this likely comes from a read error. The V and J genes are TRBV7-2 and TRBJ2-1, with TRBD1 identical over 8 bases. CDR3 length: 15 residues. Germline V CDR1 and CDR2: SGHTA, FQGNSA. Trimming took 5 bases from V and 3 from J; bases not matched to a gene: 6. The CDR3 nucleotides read TGTGCCAGCAGCCTGCGGACAGGGTTCTACAATGAGCAGTTCCTC. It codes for CASSLRTGFYNEQFL.

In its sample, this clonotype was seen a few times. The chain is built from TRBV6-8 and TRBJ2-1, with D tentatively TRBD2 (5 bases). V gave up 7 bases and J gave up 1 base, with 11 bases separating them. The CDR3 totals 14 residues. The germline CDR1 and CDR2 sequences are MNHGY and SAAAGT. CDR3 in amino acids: CASTVSGSYNEQFF. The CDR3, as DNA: TGTGCCAGCACCGTAAGCGGTTCCTACAATGAGCAGTTCTTC.

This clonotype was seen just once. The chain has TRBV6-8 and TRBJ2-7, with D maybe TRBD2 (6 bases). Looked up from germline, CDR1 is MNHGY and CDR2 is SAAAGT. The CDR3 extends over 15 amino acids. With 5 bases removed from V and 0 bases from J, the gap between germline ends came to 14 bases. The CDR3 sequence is CASSQQRDSSYEQYF. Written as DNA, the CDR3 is TGTGCCAGCAGTCAACAACGGGACTCCTCCTACGAGCAGTACTTC.

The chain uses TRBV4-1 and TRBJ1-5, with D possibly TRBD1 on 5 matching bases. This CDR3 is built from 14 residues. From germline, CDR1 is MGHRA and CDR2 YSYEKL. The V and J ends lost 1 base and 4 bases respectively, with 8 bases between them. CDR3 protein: CASSQGTTNQPQHF. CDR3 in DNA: TGCGCCAGCAGCCAAGGGACAACGAATCAGCCCCAGCATTTT.

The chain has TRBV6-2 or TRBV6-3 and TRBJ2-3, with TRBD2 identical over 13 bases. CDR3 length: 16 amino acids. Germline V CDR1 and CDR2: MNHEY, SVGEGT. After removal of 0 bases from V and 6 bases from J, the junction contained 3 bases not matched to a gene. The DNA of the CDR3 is TGTGCCAGCAGTTACTCCGGACTAGCGGGGGTCGATACGCAGTATTTT. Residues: CASSYSGLAGVDTQYF.

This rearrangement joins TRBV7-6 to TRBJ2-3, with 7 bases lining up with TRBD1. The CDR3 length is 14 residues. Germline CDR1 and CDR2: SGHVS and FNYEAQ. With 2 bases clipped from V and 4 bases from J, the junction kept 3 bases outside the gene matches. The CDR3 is CASSLYRGADTQYF. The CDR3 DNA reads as TGTGCCAGCAGCTTATACAGGGGAGCAGATACGCAGTATTTT.

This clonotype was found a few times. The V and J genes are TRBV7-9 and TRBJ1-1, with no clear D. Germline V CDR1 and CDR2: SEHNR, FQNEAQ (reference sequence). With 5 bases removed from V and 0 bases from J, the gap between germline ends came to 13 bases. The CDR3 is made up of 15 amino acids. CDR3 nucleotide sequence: TGTGCCAGCAGCGAGCCCAGGCCCTTGAACACTGAAGCTTTCTTT. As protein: CASSEPRPLNTEAFF.

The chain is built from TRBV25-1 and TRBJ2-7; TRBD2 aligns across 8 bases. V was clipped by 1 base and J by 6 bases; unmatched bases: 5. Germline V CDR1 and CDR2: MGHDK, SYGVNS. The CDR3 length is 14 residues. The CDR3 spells CASSESAGGFEQYF. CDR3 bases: TGTGCCAGCAGTGAATCGGCGGGGGGATTCGAGCAGTACTTC.

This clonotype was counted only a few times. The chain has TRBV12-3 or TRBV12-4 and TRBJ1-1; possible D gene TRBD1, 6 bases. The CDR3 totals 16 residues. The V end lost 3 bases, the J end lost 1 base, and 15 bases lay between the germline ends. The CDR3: CASSFLWRGKNTEAFF. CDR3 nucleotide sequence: TGTGCCAGCAGTTTTTTGTGGAGGGGGAAGAACACTGAAGCTTTCTTT.

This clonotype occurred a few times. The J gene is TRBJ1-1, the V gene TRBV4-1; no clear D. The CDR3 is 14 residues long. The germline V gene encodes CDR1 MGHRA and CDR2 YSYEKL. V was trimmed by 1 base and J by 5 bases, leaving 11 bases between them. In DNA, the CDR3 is TGCGCCAGCAGCCAAGTGACCAGAATGACTGAAGCTTTCTTT. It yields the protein CASSQVTRMTEAFF.

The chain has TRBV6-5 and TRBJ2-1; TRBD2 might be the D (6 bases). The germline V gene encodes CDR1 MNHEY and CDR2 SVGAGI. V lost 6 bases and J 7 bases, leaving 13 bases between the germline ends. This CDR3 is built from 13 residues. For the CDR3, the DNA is TGTGCCAGCAGCCCCGGGGGTGGGAATGAGCAGTTCTTC. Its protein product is CASSPGGGNEQFF.

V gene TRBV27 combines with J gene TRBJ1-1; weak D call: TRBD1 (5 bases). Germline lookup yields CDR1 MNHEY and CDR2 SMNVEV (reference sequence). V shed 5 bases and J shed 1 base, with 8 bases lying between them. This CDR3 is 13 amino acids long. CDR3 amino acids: CASSLGTNTEAFF. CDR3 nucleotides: TGTGCCAGCAGTCTTGGGACGAACACTGAAGCTTTCTTT.

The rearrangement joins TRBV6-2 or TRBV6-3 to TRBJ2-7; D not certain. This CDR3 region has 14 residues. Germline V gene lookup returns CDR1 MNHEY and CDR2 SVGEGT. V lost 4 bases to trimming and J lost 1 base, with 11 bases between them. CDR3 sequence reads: CASSWQLNSYEQYF. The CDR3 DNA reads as TGTGCCAGCAGTTGGCAGCTGAATTCCTACGAGCAGTACTTC.

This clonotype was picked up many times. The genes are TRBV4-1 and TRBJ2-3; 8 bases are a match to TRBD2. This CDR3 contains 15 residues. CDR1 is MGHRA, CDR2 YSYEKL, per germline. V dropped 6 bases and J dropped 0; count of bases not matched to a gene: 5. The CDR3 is CASRQSSGSTDTQYF. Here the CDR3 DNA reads TGCGCCAGCAGACAATCTAGCGGGAGCACAGATACGCAGTATTTT.

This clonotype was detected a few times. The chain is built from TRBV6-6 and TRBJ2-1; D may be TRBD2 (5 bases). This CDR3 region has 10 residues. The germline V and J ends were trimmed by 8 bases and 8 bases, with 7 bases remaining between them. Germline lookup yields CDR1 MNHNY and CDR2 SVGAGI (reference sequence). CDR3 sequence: CASYGDEQFF. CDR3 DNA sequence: TGTGCCAGCTACGGGGATGAGCAGTTCTTC.

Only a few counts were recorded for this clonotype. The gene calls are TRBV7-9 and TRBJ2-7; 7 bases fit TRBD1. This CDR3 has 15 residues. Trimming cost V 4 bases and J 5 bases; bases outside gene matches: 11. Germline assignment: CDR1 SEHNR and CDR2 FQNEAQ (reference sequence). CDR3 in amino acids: CASSSWDSKKNEQYF. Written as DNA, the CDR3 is TGTGCCAGCAGCTCTTGGGACAGTAAGAAGAACGAGCAGTACTTC.

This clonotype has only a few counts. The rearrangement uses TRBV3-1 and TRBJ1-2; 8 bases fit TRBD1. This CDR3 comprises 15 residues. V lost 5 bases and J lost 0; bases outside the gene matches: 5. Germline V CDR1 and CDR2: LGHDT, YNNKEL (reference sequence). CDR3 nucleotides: TGTGCCAGCAGCGCCTTGACAGGGGCTAACTATGGCTACACCTTC. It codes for CASSALTGANYGYTF.

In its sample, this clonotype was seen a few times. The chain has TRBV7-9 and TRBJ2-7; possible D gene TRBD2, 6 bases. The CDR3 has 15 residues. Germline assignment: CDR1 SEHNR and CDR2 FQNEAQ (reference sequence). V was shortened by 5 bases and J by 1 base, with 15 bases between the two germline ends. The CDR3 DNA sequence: TGTGCCAGCAGCCCTAAGGGGACTCAATCCTACGAGCAGTACTTC. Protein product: CASSPKGTQSYEQYF.

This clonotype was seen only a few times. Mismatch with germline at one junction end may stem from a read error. For the CDR3, the DNA is TGTGCTAGCAGCCTAGGGGTCGGGGAGACCCAGTACTTC. Its protein is CASSLGVGETQYF. V gene TRBV7-7 combines with J gene TRBJ2-5, with TRBD1 as a possible D gene (5 bases). CDR1 is SSHAT and CDR2 is FNYEAQ in the germline V gene (reference sequence). This CDR3 spans 13 amino acids.

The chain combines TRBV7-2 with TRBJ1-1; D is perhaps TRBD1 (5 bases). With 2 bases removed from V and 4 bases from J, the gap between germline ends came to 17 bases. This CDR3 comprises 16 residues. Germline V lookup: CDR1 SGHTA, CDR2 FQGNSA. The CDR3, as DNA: TGTGCCAGCAGCTTAACGGGGTGGGGGGGGAGCACTGAAGCTTTCTTT. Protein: CASSLTGWGGSTEAFF.

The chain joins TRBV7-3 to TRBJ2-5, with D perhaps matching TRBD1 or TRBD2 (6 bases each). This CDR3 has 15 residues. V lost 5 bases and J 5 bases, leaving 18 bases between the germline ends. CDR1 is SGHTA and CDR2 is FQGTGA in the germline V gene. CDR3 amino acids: CASSGGEGGSETQYF. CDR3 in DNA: TGTGCCAGCAGCGGAGGAGAGGGGGGTTCGGAGACCCAGTACTTC.

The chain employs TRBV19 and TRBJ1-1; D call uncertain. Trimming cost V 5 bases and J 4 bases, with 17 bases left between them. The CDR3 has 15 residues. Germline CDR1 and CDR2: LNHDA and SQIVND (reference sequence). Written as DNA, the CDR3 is TGTGCCAGTAGTTTCCCGACCATCAAGCCCACTGAAGCTTTCTTT. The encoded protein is CASSFPTIKPTEAFF.

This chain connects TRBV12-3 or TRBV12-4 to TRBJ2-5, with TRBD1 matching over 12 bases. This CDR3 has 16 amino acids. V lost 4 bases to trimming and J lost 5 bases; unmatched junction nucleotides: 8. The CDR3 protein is CASSSSGTGGSETQYF. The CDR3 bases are TGTGCCAGCAGTTCCTCCGGGACAGGGGGCTCGGAGACCCAGTACTTC.

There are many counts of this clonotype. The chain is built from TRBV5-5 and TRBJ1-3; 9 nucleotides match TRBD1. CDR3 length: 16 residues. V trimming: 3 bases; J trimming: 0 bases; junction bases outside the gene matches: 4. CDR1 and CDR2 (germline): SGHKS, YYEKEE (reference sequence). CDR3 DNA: TGTGCCAGCAGCTGGACAGGGGTTGGCTCTGGAAACACCATATATTTT. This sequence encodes CASSWTGVGSGNTIYF. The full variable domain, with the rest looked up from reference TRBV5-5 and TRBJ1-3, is DAGVTQSPTHLIKTRGQQVTLRCSPISGHKSVSWYQQVLGQGPQFIFQYYEKEERGRGNFPDRFSARQFPNYSSELNVNALLLGDSALYLCASSWTGVGSGNTIYFGEGSWLTVV.

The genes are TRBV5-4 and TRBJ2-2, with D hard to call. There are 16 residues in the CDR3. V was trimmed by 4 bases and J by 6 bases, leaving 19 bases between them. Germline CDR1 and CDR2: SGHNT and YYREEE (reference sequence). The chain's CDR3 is CASSHWPEDGSGELFF. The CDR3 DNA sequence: TGTGCCAGCAGCCATTGGCCCGAAGACGGGTCCGGGGAGCTGTTTTTT.

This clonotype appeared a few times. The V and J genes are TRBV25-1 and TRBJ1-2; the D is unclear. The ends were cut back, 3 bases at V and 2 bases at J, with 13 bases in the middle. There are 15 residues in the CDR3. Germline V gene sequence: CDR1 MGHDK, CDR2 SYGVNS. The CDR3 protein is CASSDWGGTNYGYTF. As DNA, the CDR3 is TGTGCCAGCAGTGATTGGGGTGGCACCAACTATGGCTACACCTTC.

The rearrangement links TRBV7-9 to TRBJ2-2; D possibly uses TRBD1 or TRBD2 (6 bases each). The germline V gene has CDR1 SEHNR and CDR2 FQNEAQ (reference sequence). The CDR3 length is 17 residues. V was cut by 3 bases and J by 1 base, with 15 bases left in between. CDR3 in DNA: TGTGCCAGCAGCTTCACCCCGGGGGCAGGGAACACCGGGGAGCTGTTTTTT. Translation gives CASSFTPGAGNTGELFF.